This T cell receptor beta chain stems from a study of beta chain features in type 1 diabetes (dated by TCRdb to the late 2010s). For the study in its entirety: Patients and healthy donors did not differ in mean age, gender distribution, total cell number or subset yield. A total of 85 million to 110 million sorted cells were examined across all samples, and RNA yield correlated strongly with the number of cells per subset. Naive and central memory subsets were obtained from all 30 or so donors, but regulatory and stem cell-like memory subsets were isolated from only 8 patients and roughly eight healthy donors. In the study, recently diagnosed type 1 diabetes patients and matched healthy donors were compared on the TCRB repertoires of their sorted circulating CD4+ T cell subsets. General conclusions and limits of the study: The naive, central memory and regulatory TCRB repertoires appeared to resemble one another more closely among patients than among healthy donors. In all four CD4+ subsets, TCRB CDR3 length was moderately but significantly shorter in type 1 diabetes patients. PCR may preferentially amplify shorter templates, but because patient and control samples were amplified and corrected together, any resulting skew would affect both groups equally. Only small numbers of individuals were included in the HLA sub-analyses, which left unresolved whether HLA type had any influence on TCRB rearrangement. Patients with type 1 diabetes made fewer insertions and deleted more nucleotides at VDJ recombination sites, implying thymic rearrangement abnormalities. Because cDNA rather than genomic DNA was sequenced, highly expressing activated cells could have been over-represented, although no difference in activation and CD3 levels was found between groups.

A single peripheral blood draw of around 0.11 L on average was collected from each donor into heparinised tubes. Naive, central memory, regulatory and stem cell-like memory CD4+ T cells were sorted on a BD FACSAria II using a panel including CD45RO, CCR7, CD25, CD127, CD95 and CD27. Every sorted population had a purity above 95%. PBMCs were isolated right away by Lymphoprep density gradient centrifugation and were stained directly, without culture. So that batch effects would be minimized, each experiment stained and sorted samples in pairs, pairing one healthy donor with one patient. All of the isolated RNA was reverse transcribed with the High Capacity cDNA Reverse Transcription Kit, so expressed TCRB transcripts were sequenced. Deep immunoSEQ sequencing was applied to naive, central memory and regulatory T cell samples, giving an average of about 3.8 million total reads per sample. Sorted cells were lysed in RLT buffer, and RNA was extracted using DNase-treated RNeasy Micro or Mini kits according to cell number. Each cell subset was processed separately to prevent cross-contamination, with patient and healthy donor samples processed together. The immunoSEQ multiplex PCR was used to amplify TCRB sequences from cDNA, yielding 87-bp fragments that span the CDR3 region. Sequencing of the amplicons was done on the Illumina HiSeq platform. As for how the authors treated the data: PCR bias was computationally corrected using synthetic template baselines, reads within Hamming distance 2 were collapsed, and singletons that could not be merged were discarded. Reads were aligned against IMGT to assign V, D and J genes, CDR3 length and insertions or deletions at six rearrangement sites. Within each subset, clonotype counts were normalized to the number of sorted cells before true diversity and Gini coefficients were calculated with the tcR R package. The overlap coefficient, calculated on TCRB nucleotide sequences, was used to quantify repertoire sharing. Out-of-frame TCRB sequences from naive cells were analyzed as a proxy for the pre-selection repertoire. TCRdb's version of the immuneACCESS table is confined to in-frame rearrangements and falls short of the full clone set. An unresolved V gene accounts for under half of the shortfall where checked; the remainder is of unknown origin. That table is the source of V, J and clone size, and D and trimming were worked out from the DNA. Present in this sample are 250,000 to 300,000 clones, approximately 24% of which were seen just once. The ten largest account for 0.012% of the sample.

Of note for this clone: Its antigen is unknown. It has no much larger one-base neighbor in the sample; base qualities were not kept.

The CDR3 spans 15 residues, from the cysteine through the phenylalanine. Only the CDR3 region is kept as DNA, spanning 45 bases read in frame from base 1. The germline V gene gives CDR1 as SGDLS and CDR2 as YYNGEE. V ends up 0 bases short and J 5 bases short, with an unmatched junction base count of 3. The chain couples TRBV9 to TRBJ2-2; 8 central nucleotides agree with TRBD2. Sequencing was performed on naive CD4+ T cells from blood. Read against the paper, the sample's cell subset or site label means: true naive CD4+ T cells. This TCR derives from a woman between 25 and 40 years old with type 1 diabetes. The nucleotide sequence is TGTGCCAGCAGCGTAGGCGGGGGGATGACCGGGGAGCTGTTTTTT. It is translated as CASSVGGGMTGELFF.